This T cell receptor beta chain was sequenced during a study of T-cell memory formation after mild COVID-19. Study background: TCR clusters were largely donor specific.

Overall study findings and caveats: Among CD4+ contracting clones, most were CM and EM, and CD8+ ones EMRA.

TCRdb fed the 5' RACE reads into MiXCR, producing one record per CDR3 protein. Altogether approximately 300,000 distinct CDR3 sequences are present, approximately 15% being singletons, with the ten largest covering roughly 23%. Germline V lookup: CDR1 LNHDA, CDR2 SQIVND (reference sequence). This CDR3 contains 13 residues. Trimming stripped 4 bases from V and 2 bases from J, with 9 bases between. This clonotype was detected only a few times. What it recognizes is unknown. This rearrangement joins TRBV19 to TRBJ2-7; TRBD1 is a possible D gene (6 bases). Sequencing was done on a sample of PBMCs or a T cell subset sorted from them (not recorded which). The TCR comes from a young man who had mild COVID-19 (a few samples of this study predate the infection). Cell type and time point are not known. The CDR3 reads CASSRTEAYEQYF. The CDR3 DNA reads TGTGCCAGTAGTAGGACAGAAGCCTACGAGCAGTACTTC.